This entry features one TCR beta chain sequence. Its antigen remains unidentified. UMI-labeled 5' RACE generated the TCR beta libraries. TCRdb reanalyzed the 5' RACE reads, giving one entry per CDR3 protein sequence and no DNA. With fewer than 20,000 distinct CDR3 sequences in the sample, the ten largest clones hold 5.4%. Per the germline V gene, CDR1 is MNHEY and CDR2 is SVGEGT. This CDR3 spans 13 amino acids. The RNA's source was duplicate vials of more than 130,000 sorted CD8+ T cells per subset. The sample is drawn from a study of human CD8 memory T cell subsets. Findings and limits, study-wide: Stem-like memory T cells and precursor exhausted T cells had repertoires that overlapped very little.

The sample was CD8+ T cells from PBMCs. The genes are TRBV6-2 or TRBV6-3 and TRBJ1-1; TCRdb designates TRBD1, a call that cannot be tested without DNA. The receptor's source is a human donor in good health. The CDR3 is CASSYMGGTEAFF.